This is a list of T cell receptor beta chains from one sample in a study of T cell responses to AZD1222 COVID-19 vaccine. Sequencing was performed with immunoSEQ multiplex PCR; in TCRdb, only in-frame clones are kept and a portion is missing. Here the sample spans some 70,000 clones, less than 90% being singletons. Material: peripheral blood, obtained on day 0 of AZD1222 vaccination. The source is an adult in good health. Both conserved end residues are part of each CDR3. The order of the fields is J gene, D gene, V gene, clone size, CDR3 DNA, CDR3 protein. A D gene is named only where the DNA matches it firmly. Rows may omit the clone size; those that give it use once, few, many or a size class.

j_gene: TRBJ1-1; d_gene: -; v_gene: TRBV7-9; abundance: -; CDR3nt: TGTGCCAGCAGCCCGGGGCTTGGGAACACTGAAGCTTTCTTT; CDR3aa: CASSPGLGNTEAFF
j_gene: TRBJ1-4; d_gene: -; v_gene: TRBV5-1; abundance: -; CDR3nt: TGCGCCAGCAGCGTTTCCCCGAAGGGTACTAATGAAAAACTGTTTTTT; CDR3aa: CASSVSPKGTNEKLFF
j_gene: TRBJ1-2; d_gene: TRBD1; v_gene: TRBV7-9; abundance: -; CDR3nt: TGTGCCAGCAGCTCCCCGGGACAGGGGTTTAATGGCTACACCTTC; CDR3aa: CASSSPGQGFNGYTF
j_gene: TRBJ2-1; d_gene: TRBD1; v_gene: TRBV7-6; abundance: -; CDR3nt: TGTGCCAGCAGCTTGCGGACAGGGGGCCTAAATGAGCAGTTCTTC; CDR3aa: CASSLRTGGLNEQFF
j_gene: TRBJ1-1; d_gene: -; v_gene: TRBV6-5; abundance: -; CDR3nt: TGTGCCACCTCCAGTGGGGCGCGGGCCACTGAAGCTTTCTTT; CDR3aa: CATSSGARATEAFF
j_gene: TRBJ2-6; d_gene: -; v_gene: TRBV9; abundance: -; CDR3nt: TGTGCCAGCAGCGCCCCCACAGGGCTCCTGACTTTC; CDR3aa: CASSAPTGLLTF
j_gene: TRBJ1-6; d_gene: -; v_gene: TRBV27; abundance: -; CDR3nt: TGTGCCAGCAGCCGAGACAGTTCCCGTAATTCACCCCTCCACTTT; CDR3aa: CASSRDSSRNSPLHF
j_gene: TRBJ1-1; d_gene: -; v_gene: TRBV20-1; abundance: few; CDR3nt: TGCAGTGCGGGTAGACAGTCTGAAGCTTTCTTT; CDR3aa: CSAGRQSEAFF
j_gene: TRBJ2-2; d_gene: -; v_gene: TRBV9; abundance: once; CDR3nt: TGTGCCAGCAGCGTCAACCATAACACCGGGGAGCTGTTTTTT; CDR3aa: CASSVNHNTGELFF
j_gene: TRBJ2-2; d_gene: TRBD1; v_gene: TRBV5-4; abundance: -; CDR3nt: TGTGCCAGCACCACACGACAGGGGTTTCACGGGGAGCTGTTTTTT; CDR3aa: CASTTRQGFHGELFF
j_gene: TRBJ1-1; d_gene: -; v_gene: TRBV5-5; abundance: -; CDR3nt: TGTGCCAGCAGCCCCGCGACAGCAAACACTGAAGCTTTCTTT; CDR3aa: CASSPATANTEAFF
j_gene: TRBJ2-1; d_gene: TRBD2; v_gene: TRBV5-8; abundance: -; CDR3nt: TGTGCCAGCAGCGCCGGGACTAGCTTCAACAATGAGCAGTTCTTC; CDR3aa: CASSAGTSFNNEQFF
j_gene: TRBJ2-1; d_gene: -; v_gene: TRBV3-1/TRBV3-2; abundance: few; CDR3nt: TGTGCCAGCAGCCAGCGGGGCAATGAGCAGTTCTTC; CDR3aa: CASSQRGNEQFF
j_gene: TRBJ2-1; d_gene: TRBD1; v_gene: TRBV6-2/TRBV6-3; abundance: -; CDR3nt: TGTGCCAGCAGTTGGACAGGGAACCACAATGAGCAGTTCTTC; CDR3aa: CASSWTGNHNEQFF
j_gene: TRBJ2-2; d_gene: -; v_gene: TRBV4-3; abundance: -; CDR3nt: TGCGTCAGCCGCCCTGCGGGCGGGCCCGGGGAGCTGTTTTTT; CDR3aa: CVSRPAGGPGELFF
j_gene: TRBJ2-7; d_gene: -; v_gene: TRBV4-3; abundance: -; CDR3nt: TGCGCCAGCAGCCCGCTAGGTGGGGCCTACGAGCAGTACTTC; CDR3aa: CASSPLGGAYEQYF
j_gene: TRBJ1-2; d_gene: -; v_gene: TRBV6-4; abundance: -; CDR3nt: TGTGCCAGCAGTGACCTCTATGGCTACACCTTC; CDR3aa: CASSDLYGYTF
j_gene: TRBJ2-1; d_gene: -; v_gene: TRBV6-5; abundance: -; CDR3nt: TGTGCCAGCAGTTATACTAGAGAGACCTACAATGAGCAGTTCTTC; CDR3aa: CASSYTRETYNEQFF
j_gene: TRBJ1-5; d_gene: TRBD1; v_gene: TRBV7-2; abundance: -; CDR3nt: TGTGCCAGCAATACACAGGGGGGAATGCAGCCCCAGCATTTT; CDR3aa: CASNTQGGMQPQHF
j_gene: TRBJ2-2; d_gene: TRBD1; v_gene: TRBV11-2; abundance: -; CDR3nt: TGTGCCAGCAGCGTCCGGACAGGGGGCAGGACTGTGGCCGGGGAGCTGTTTTTT; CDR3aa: CASSVRTGGRTVAGELFF
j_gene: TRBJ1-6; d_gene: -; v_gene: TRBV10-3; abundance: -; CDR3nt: TGTGCCATCAGTGGGGGACCCCACGGGAATTCACCCCTCCACTTT; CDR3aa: CAISGGPHGNSPLHF
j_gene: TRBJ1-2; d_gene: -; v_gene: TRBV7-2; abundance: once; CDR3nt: TGTGCCAGCAGCCCACACATGGGGTCCAACTATGGCTACACCTTC; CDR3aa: CASSPHMGSNYGYTF
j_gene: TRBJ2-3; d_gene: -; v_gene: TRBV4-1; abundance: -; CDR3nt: TGCGCCAGCAGCCAAGTAGGGGCCGCAAGAGATACGCAGTATTTT; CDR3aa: CASSQVGAARDTQYF
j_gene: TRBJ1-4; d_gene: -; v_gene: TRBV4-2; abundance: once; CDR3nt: TGTGCCAGCAGCCAAGCGGGGGGGCGCGAAGAAAAACTGTTTTTT; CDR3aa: CASSQAGGREEKLFF
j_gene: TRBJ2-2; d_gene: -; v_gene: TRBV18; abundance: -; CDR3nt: TGTGCCAGCTCACGCCTAGGGGGAAACACCGGGGAGCTGTTTTTT; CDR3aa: CASSRLGGNTGELFF
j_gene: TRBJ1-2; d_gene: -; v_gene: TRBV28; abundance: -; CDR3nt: TGTGCCAGCACCGAGGGAAAGAGCCAAGGCTACACCTTC; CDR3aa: CASTEGKSQGYTF
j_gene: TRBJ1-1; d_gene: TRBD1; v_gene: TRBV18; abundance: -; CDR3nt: TGTGCCAGCTCCCCTGGACAGGCTGTTGAAGCTTTCTTT; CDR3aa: CASSPGQAVEAFF
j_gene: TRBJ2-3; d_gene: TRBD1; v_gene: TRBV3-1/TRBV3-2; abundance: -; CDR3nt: TGTGCCAGCAGCCAAGGGACAGGGGACACAGATACGCAGTATTTT; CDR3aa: CASSQGTGDTDTQYF
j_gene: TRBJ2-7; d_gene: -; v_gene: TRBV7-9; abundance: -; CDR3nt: TGTGCCAGCAGCTTGGGCAAGAGGGGCGCTGACTCCTACGAGCAGTACTTC; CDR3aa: CASSLGKRGADSYEQYF
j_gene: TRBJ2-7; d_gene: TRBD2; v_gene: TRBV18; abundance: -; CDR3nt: TGTGCCAGCTCACCACCCTACGGGGGAGGGTACGAGCAGTACTTC; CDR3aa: CASSPPYGGGYEQYF
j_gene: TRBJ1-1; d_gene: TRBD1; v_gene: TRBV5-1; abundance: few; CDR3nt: TGCGCCAGCAGCTTACAGGGGGCGGACACTGAAGCTTTCTTT; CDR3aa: CASSLQGADTEAFF
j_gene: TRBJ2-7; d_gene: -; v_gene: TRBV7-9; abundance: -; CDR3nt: TGTGCCAGCAGCTTAGAGGGAGGATCCTACGAGCAGTACTTC; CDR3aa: CASSLEGGSYEQYF
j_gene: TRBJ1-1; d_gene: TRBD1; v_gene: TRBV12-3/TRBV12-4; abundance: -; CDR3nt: TGTGCCAGCAGTAGGGGACAGGTTGATGAAGCTTTCTTT; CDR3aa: CASSRGQVDEAFF
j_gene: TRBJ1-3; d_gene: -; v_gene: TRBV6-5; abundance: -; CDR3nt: TGTGCCAGCAGTAAACAGGGTGCAAGAAACACCATATATTTT; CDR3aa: CASSKQGARNTIYF
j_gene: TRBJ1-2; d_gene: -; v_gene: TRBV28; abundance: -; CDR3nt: TGTGCCAGCAGTTTATCAGGCAGTGGCTACACCTTC; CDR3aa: CASSLSGSGYTF
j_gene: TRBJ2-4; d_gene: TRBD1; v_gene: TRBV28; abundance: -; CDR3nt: TGTGCCAGCGGCCTTCGACAGGGGCGGAACATTCAGTACTTC; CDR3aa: CASGLRQGRNIQYF
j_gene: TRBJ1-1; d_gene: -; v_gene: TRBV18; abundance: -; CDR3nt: TGTGCCAGCTCACCAGCAGGGGCCGCCACTGAAGCTTTCTTT; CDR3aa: CASSPAGAATEAFF
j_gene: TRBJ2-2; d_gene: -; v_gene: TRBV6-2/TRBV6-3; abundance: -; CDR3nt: TGTGCCAGCAGTTACACGGACCCAAACCCGAACACCGGGGAGCTGTTTTTT; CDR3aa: CASSYTDPNPNTGELFF
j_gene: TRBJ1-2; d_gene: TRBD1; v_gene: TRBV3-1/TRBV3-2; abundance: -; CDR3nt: TGTGCCAGCAGCCAATGGGCAGGGGGCGGCTACACCTTC; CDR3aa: CASSQWAGGGYTF
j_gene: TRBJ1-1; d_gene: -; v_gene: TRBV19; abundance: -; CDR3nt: TGTGCCAGTAAGCAGGGGTCGGACACTGAAGCTTTCTTT; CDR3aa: CASKQGSDTEAFF
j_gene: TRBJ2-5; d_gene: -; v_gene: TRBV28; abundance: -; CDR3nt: TGTGCCAGCAGTTTCGGCCGCCAAGAGACCCAGTACTTC; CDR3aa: CASSFGRQETQYF
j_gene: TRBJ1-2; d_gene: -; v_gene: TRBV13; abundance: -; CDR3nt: TGTGCCAGCAGCTCCGGGACATTGAAGTTGGACACCTTC; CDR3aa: CASSSGTLKLDTF
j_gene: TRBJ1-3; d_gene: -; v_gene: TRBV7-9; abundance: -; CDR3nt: TGTGCCAGCAGCTTTCGGGGGACTGGAAACACCATATATTTT; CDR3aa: CASSFRGTGNTIYF
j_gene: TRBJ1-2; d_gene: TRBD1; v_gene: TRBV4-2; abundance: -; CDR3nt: TGTGCCAGCAGCCAAGAGGACAGGGTCGATGGCTACACCTTC; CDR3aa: CASSQEDRVDGYTF
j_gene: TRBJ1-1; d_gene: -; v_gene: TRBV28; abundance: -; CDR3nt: TGTGCCAGCACCCCCCAGTCTTCGAGGAACACTGAAGCTTTCTTT; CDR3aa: CASTPQSSRNTEAFF
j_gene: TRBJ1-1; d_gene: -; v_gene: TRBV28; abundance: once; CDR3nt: TGTGCCAGCAGTTCCCTGGCAGGGACCGACACTGAAGCTTTCTTT; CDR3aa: CASSSLAGTDTEAFF
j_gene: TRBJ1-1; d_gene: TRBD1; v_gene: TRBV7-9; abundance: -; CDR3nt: TGTGCCAGCAGCCGGACAGGGCTGAATGAAGCTTTCTTT; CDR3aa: CASSRTGLNEAFF
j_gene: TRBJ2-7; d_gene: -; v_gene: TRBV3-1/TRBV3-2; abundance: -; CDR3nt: TGTGCCAGCAGCCAAGATACGAGGGGGGCCCGTCACGAGCAGTACTTC; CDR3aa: CASSQDTRGARHEQYF
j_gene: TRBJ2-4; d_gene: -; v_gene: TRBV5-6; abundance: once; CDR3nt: TGTGCCAGCAGCTTGGGAGGGCTAGGGGCCAAAAACATTCAGTACTTC; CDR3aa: CASSLGGLGAKNIQYF
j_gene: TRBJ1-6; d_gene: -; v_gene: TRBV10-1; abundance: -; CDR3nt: TGCGCCAGCAGTGAACAGGGAAATTCACCCCTCCACTTT; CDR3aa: CASSEQGNSPLHF